This is a list of T cell receptor beta chains from one sample in a study of cytomegalovirus exposure and HLA in healthy donors. Clones were sequenced by immunoSEQ multiplex PCR, and TCRdb holds only the in-frame ones, with some missing. The table lists under 200,000 clones, around 82% of them singletons. Material for sequencing was PBMCs. These receptor sequences come from a man between 60 and 75 years old in good health and CMV-seronegative. CDR3s leave out the opening cysteine and the closing phenylalanine or tryptophan.

>TRBV2|TRBJ1-6
ASSKSRGSGSPLH
>TRBV13|TRBJ1-2
ASSGGTALVRGYT
>TRBV28|TRBJ2-1
ASSLALSYNEQF
>TRBV28|TRBJ2-7
ASRKRGQGEVNEQY
>TRBV5-1|TRBJ2-2
ASSLLAAANTGELF
>TRBV29-1|TRBJ1-1
SVGGGRKAF
>TRBV28|TRBJ2-7
ASREQGAVGEQY
>TRBV27|TRBJ1-6
ASSLSPSSPLH
>TRBV6-5|TRBJ2-7
ASSRDRTYEQY
>TRBV19|TRBJ1-1
ATPSPGKTTEAF
>TRBV9|TRBJ1-5
ASSGQDGSQPQH
>TRBV10-3|NA
AIRDQGMPTYEQY
>TRBV18|TRBJ1-5
ASSRSGGSNQPQH
>TRBV7-9|TRBJ2-2
ASSPGTGERRGTGELF
>TRBV7-3|TRBJ2-2
ASSFGNTGELF
>TRBV5-1|TRBJ2-1
ASSALRDSSYNEQF
>TRBV19|TRBJ2-2
ASSNPGQAVGELF
>TRBV19|TRBJ1-1
ASSMEGREAF
>TRBV7-6|TRBJ1-6
ASNLGGNSPLH
>TRBV7-9|TRBJ2-7
ASSLPPDRDSYEQY
>TRBV19|TRBJ2-7
ASSTRTSGGHRPTEQY
>TRBV6-5|TRBJ1-4
ASSPGQGIEKLF
>TRBV5-4|TRBJ2-3
ASSSGLVSTDTQY
>TRBV2|TRBJ2-2
ASSETNGGQGLF
>TRBV5-1|TRBJ2-2
ASSSPGLRGFTGELF
>TRBV13|TRBJ2-5
ASSLRSGQQETQY
>TRBV7-8|TRBJ2-1
ASREIAGSSYNEQF
>TRBV30|TRBJ2-5
AWSVGDRGAQY
>TRBV19|TRBJ2-2
ASSIQEDTGELF
>TRBV2|TRBJ2-1
ASSESIQGNEQF
>TRBV27|TRBJ2-7
ASTALALAGGHYEQY
>TRBV6-5|TRBJ2-1
ARGRLSCRYGEQF
>TRBV13|TRBJ2-3
ASSREGGRGTDTQY
>TRBV9|TRBJ2-2
ASSFLETGELF
>TRBV5-4|TRBJ2-1
ASSLDLAEAYNEQF
>TRBV5-6|TRBJ1-5
ASSTRTGIGSNQPQH
>TRBV4-3|TRBJ2-7
ASSQVLAAEQY
>TRBV11-2|TRBJ1-6
ASSLDSTVSPLH